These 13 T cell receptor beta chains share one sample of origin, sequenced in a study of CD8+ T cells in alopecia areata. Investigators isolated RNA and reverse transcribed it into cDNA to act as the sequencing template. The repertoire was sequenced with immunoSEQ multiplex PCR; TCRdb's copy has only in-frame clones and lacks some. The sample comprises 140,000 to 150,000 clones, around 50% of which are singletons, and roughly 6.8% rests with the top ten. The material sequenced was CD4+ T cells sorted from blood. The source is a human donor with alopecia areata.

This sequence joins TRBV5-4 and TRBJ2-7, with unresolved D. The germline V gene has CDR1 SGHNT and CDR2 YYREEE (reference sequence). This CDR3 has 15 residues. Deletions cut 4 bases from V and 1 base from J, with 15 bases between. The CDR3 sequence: CASSAGYEESYEQYF. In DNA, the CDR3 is TGTGCCAGCAGCGCCGGATACGAGGAGTCCTACGAGCAGTACTTC.

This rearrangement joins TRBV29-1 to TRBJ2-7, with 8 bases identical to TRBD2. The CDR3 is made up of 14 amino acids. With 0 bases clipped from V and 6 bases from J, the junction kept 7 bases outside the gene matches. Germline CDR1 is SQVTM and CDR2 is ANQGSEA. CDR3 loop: CSVEDPAGVGEQYF. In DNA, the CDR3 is TGCAGCGTTGAAGACCCAGCGGGAGTTGGCGAGCAGTACTTC.

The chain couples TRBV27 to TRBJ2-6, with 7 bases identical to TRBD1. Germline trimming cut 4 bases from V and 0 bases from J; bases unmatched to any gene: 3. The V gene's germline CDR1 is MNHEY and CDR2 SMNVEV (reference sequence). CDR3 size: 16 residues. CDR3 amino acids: CASSSYRGSGANVLTF. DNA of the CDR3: TGTGCCAGCAGTTCCTACAGGGGCTCTGGGGCCAACGTCCTGACTTTC.

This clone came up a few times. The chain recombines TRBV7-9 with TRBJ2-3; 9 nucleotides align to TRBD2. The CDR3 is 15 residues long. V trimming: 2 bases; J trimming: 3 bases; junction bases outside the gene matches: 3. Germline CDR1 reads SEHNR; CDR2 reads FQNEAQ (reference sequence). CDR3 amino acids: CASSLITSGTDTQYF. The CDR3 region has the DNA TGTGCCAGCAGCTTAATAACTAGCGGGACAGATACGCAGTATTTT.

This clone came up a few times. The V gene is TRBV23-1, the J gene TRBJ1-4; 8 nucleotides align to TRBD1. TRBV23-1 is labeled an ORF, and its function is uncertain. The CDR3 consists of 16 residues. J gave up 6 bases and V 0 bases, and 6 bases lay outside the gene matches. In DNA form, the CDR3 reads TGCGCCAGCAGTCAATCCTTGGAGACAGGGGATGAAAAACTGTTTTTT. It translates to CASSQSLETGDEKLFF.

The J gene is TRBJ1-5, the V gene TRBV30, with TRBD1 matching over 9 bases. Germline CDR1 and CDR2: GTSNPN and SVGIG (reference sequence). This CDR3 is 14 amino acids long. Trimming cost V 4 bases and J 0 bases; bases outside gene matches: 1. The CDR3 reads CAWKGQGSNQPQHF. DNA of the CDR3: TGTGCCTGGAAGGGACAGGGTAGCAATCAGCCCCAGCATTTT. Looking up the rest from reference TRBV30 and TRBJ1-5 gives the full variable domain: SQTIHQWPATLVQPVGSPLSLECTVEGTSNPNLYWYRQAAGRGLQLLFYSVGIGQISSEVPQNLSASRPQDRQFILSSKKLLLSDSGFYLCAWKGQGSNQPQHFGDGTRLSIL.

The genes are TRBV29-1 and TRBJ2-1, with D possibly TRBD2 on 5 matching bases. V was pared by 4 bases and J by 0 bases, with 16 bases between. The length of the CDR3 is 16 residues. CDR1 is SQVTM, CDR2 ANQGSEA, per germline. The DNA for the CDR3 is TGCAGCGTTGTCCTTGTACGAGGGTACTCCTACAATGAGCAGTTCTTC. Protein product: CSVVLVRGYSYNEQFF.

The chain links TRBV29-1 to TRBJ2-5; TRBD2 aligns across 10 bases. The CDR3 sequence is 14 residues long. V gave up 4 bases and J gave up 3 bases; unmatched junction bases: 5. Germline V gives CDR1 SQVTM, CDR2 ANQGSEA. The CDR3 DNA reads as TGCAGCGTTGCATGGACTAGCGGTGAAGAGACCCAGTACTTC. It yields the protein CSVAWTSGEETQYF.

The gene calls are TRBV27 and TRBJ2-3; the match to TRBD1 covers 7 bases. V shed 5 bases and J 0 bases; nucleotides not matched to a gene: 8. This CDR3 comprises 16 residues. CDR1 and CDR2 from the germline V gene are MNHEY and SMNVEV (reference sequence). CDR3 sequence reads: CASSPYRGLSTDTQYF. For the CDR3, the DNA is TGTGCCAGCAGTCCATACAGGGGCCTAAGCACAGATACGCAGTATTTT.

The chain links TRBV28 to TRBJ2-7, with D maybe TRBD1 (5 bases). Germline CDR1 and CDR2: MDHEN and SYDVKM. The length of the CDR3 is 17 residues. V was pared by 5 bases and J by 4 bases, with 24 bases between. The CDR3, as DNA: TGTGCCAGCAGTACCACTCAGAGGACACAAATTGGGTACGAGCAGTACTTC. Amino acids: CASSTTQRTQIGYEQYF.

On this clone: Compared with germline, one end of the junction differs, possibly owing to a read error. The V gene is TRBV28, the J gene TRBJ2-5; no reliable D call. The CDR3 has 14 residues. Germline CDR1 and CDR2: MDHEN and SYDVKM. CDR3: CASSTRRLQKTQYF. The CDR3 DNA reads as TGTGCCAGCAGTACCCGTCGGCTCCAAAAGACCCAGTACTTC. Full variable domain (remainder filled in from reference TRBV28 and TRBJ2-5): DVKVTQSSRYLVKRTGEKVFLECVQDMDHENMFWYRQDPGLGLRLIYFSYDVKMKEKGDIPEGYSVSREKKERFSLILESASTNQTSMYLCASSTRRLQKTQYFGPGTRLLVL.

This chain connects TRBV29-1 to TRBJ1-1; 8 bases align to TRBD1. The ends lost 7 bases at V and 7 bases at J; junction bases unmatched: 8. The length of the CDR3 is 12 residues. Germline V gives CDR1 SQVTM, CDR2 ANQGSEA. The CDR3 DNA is TGCAGCGACCACAGGGGGACTGGTGAAGCTTTCTTT. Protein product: CSDHRGTGEAFF. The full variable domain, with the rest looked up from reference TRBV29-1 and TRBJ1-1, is SAVISQKPSRDICQRGTSLTIQCQVDSQVTMMFWYRQQPGQSLTLIATANQGSEATYESGFVIDKFPISRPNLTFSTLTVSNMSPEDSSIYLCSDHRGTGEAFFGQGTRLTVV.

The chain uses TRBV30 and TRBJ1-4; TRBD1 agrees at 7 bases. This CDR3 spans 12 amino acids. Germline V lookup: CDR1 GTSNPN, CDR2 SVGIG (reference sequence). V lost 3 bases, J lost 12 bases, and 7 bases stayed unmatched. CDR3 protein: CAWRGTEVELFF. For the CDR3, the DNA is TGTGCCTGGAGGGGGACAGAGGTTGAACTGTTTTTT.